The entry below gives a single T cell receptor (beta chain) sequence along with its context. The data originate from a study of blood T cell repertoires in COVID-19. This CDR3 has 16 amino acids. The germline CDR1 and CDR2 sequences are LGHNA and YNFKEQ. Trimming cost V 0 bases and J 4 bases; bases outside gene matches: 8. Repertoires were generated with immunoSEQ multiplex PCR, while TCRdb's copy carries only in-frame clones and drops some. The sample has about 220,000 clones; 70% to 90% are singletons. Sequenced: PBMCs or T cells enriched from blood (not recorded which). The sequence derives from a woman aged 50 to 60 with acute COVID-19. The V gene is TRBV4-2, the J gene TRBJ1-1; 7 bases map to TRBD1. The CDR3 bases are TGTGCCAGCAGCCAAGATATCCTGAGGGGGCGCACTGAAGCTTTCTTT. This translates into CASSQDILRGRTEAFF.